These 6 T cell receptor beta chains originate from one sample sequenced in a study of shared clonotypes between healthy human individuals. Sequencing used immunoSEQ multiplex PCR; TCRdb keeps in-frame clones, though not all of them. The data hold around 2.1 million clones, with 85% to 95% observed a single time. CD45RO negativity and positive selection for CCR7 defined naive CD8 cells, a population that excluded terminally differentiated effector memory CD45RA+ cells. Material: naive CD8+ T cells from PBMCs. The receptor set was obtained from a man aged 18 to 35 in good health. Some clones in this sample may be carry-over from other donors' samples.

V and J are TRBV7-9 and TRBJ2-5; D might be TRBD1 (6 bases). The CDR3 is made up of 15 amino acids. The V end lost 1 base, the J end lost 4 bases, and 13 bases lay between the germline ends. The germline V gene has CDR1 SEHNR and CDR2 FQNEAQ (reference sequence). Written as DNA, the CDR3 is TGTGCCAGCAGCTTAGGGGGTTCAGGGGCAGAGACCCAGTACTTC. This sequence encodes CASSLGGSGAETQYF.

Worth noting for this clone: The sample contains more than one DNA sequence encoding this CDR3. The chain recombines TRBV19 with TRBJ2-1; D is uncertain. Germline lookup yields CDR1 LNHDA and CDR2 SQIVND (reference sequence). This CDR3 region has 12 residues. Trimming took 1 base from V and 7 from J, leaving 5 bases between them. CDR3 in DNA: TGTGCCAGTAGTATAGGTAGTAATGAGCAGTTCTTC. As protein: CASSIGSNEQFF.

This chain uses TRBV28 with TRBJ1-2; TRBD1 might be the D (5 bases). From germline, CDR1 is MDHEN and CDR2 SYDVKM. This CDR3 spans 14 amino acids. V was clipped by 7 bases and J by 3 bases, with 15 bases between them. The DNA of the CDR3 is TGTGCCAGCAACCCGACCCTGGGGGACTATGGCTACACCTTC. It is translated as CASNPTLGDYGYTF.

Comments on this clone: At one end, the junction sequence differs from germline, possibly due to a read error. The genes are TRBV7-9 and TRBJ2-1, with a possible D match to TRBD2 (5 bases). This CDR3 spans 16 amino acids. Germline-derived CDR1 and CDR2 are SEHNR and FQNEAQ (reference sequence). CDR3 loop: CASSLAVANANNEQFF. DNA for the CDR3: TGTGCCAGCAGCCTAGCAGTGGCAAACGCAAATAATGAGCAGTTCTTC.

The rearrangement uses TRBV6-6 and TRBJ2-3; 9 positions match TRBD2. CDR3 size: 15 residues. The V and J ends lost 7 bases and 3 bases, in that order; junction bases with no gene match: 8. Germline V gene data show CDR1 as MNHNY and CDR2 as SVGAGI (reference sequence). This chain's CDR3 is CASTPGTSRTDTQYF. CDR3 sequence (DNA): TGTGCCAGCACCCCCGGGACTAGCCGAACAGATACGCAGTATTTT.

The chain combines TRBV11-2 with TRBJ2-7; 8 bases are shared with TRBD1. V lost 5 bases and J lost 4; bases outside the gene matches: 10. In germline, CDR1 is SGHAT, CDR2 FQNNGV. The CDR3 length is 15 residues. CDR3 region: CASSGRRTGRYEQYF. CDR3 sequence (DNA): TGTGCCAGCAGCGGAAGGAGGACAGGGAGGTACGAGCAGTACTTC.